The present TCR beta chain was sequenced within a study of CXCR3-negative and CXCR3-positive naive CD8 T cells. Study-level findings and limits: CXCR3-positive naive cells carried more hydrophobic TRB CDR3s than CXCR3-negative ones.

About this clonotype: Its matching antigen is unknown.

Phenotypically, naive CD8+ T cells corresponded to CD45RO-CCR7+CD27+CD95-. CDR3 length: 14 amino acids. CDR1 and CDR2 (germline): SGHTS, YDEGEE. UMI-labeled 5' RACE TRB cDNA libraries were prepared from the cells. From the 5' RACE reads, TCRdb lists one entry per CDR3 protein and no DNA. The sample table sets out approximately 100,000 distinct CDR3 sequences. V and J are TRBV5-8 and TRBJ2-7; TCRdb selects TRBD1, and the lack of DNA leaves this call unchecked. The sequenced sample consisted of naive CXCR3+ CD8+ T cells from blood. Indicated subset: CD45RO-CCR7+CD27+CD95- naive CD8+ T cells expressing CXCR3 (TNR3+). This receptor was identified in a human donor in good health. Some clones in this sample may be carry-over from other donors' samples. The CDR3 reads CAAHETGVVYEQYF.